Below are 14 T cell receptor beta chains sequenced from a single sample in a study of identical twins. Via MiXCR, TCRdb re-called the 5' RACE reads, giving one row per CDR3 protein. The table has around 530,000 distinct CDR3 sequences, roughly 15% seen once. The same sample was also used in a study of yellow fever vaccine responses in identical twins.

Sequenced material: CD4+ T cells sorted from blood. All receptors derive from a woman aged 18-29 years in good health.

This clonotype was counted a few times. This sequence joins TRBV4-1 and TRBJ2-3; 15 bases map to TRBD2. The CDR3 loop spans 18 amino acids. V gave up 4 bases and J gave up 3 bases; unmatched junction bases: 8. The germline V gene encodes CDR1 MGHRA and CDR2 YSYEKL. The CDR3 loop is CASSPLGTSGGQTDTQYF. CDR3 coding DNA: TGCGCCAGCAGCCCCCTCGGGACTAGCGGGGGGCAAACAGATACGCAGTATTTT.

Only a few counts were recorded for this clonotype. V is TRBV5-1 and J is TRBJ2-5; 8 positions match TRBD1. This CDR3 contains 17 residues. Germline V gene sequence: CDR1 SGHRS, CDR2 YFSETQ. V shed 3 bases and J 0 bases; nucleotides not matched to a gene: 10. CDR3 coding DNA: TGCGCCAGCAGCTCCATAAAACCGACAGGGGACCAAGAGACCCAGTACTTC. Translated, it gives CASSSIKPTGDQETQYF.

V is TRBV20-1 and J is TRBJ1-4; possible D gene TRBD1, 6 bases. Germline V gene data show CDR1 as DFQATT and CDR2 as SNEGSKA (reference sequence). The CDR3 covers 14 residues. V lost 2 bases and J lost 8, with 15 bases in between. The CDR3 reads CSARFEGGREKLFF. CDR3 nucleotides: TGCAGTGCTAGATTTGAGGGGGGAAGGGAAAAACTGTTTTTT.

This clonotype has a count of ten or more. The chain couples TRBV28 to TRBJ2-5; 7 nucleotides align to TRBD2. The CDR3 contains 15 residues. Losses at the gene ends were 8 bases for V and 1 base for J; bases not matched to a gene: 10. From germline, CDR1 is MDHEN and CDR2 SYDVKM. The CDR3 DNA reads TGTGCCAGCGTCAGCTCGGGAGGCCCCCAAGAGACCCAGTACTTC. Translation gives CASVSSGGPQETQYF.

This rearrangement joins TRBV11-3 to TRBJ1-1; a possible D gene is TRBD1 (5 bases). Germline lookup yields CDR1 SGHNT and CDR2 YENEEA. The CDR3 totals 15 residues. V lost 3 bases, J lost 0 bases, and 11 bases lay in between. CDR3 loop: CASSFPGTLNTEAFF. DNA of the CDR3: TGTGCCAGCAGCTTCCCCGGGACTCTGAACACTGAAGCTTTCTTT.

A few counts support this clonotype. This chain uses TRBV20-1 with TRBJ2-5, with D perhaps matching TRBD2 (5 bases). The CDR3 extends over 14 amino acids. Trimming took 2 bases from V and 5 from J, leaving 15 bases between them. Germline V lookup: CDR1 DFQATT, CDR2 SNEGSKA (reference sequence). The CDR3 reads CSARSILGWETQYF. The CDR3 DNA follows: TGCAGTGCTAGATCCATACTAGGTTGGGAGACCCAGTACTTC.

This clonotype was seen more than once but under ten times. V gene TRBV10-3 combines with J gene TRBJ2-3; D may be TRBD2 (6 bases). Germline V CDR1 and CDR2: ENHRY, SYGVKD. The length of the CDR3 is 15 residues. Trimming cost V 6 bases and J 0 bases, with 13 bases left between them. CDR3 sequence (DNA): TGTGCCATCAGCTCCGCCGGGAGAAGCACAGATACGCAGTATTTT. Translating it yields CAISSAGRSTDTQYF.

The chain combines TRBV5-1 with TRBJ2-2; D perhaps matches TRBD2 (6 bases). Germline CDR1 reads SGHRS; CDR2 reads YFSETQ. V gave up 0 bases and J gave up 5 bases, with 17 bases separating them. The CDR3 has 17 residues. Written as DNA, the CDR3 is TGCGCCAGCAGCTTGGATGTTGTGGGACTTTCTACCGGGGAGCTGTTTTTT. The encoded protein is CASSLDVVGLSTGELFF.

This clonotype was seen a handful of times. This chain uses TRBV4-1 with TRBJ1-1; no clear D gene. Between the trimmed V and J ends, which lost 4 bases and 4 bases, there was a span of 16 bases. The CDR3 has 15 amino acids. CDR1 is MGHRA, CDR2 YSYEKL, per germline. CDR3 protein: CASSPLGGGRTEAFF. The CDR3 DNA follows: TGCGCCAGCAGCCCCCTGGGAGGAGGTCGCACTGAAGCTTTCTTT.

The J gene is TRBJ2-4, the V gene TRBV20-1; D is ambiguous. Trimming shortened V by 5 bases and J by 0 bases, and 14 bases separated the two germline ends. Germline loops: CDR1 DFQATT, CDR2 SNEGSKA (reference sequence). The CDR3 is 15 amino acids. The CDR3 sequence is CSAFRFSIAKNIQYF. The CDR3 DNA sequence: TGCAGTGCTTTCAGGTTCTCGATAGCCAAAAACATTCAGTACTTC.

J is TRBJ2-5 and V is TRBV9, with 11 positions matching TRBD2. Germline values: CDR1 SGDLS, CDR2 YYNGEE. J gave up 2 bases and V 0 bases, and 3 bases lay outside the gene matches. CDR3 size: 16 residues. The CDR3 reads CASSVVAGGPQETQYF. The CDR3 nucleotides are TGTGCCAGCAGCGTAGTAGCGGGAGGGCCACAAGAGACCCAGTACTTC. The full variable domain, its missing parts supplied by reference TRBV9 and TRBJ2-5, is DSGVTQTPKHLITATGQRVTLRCSPRSGDLSVYWYQQSLDQGLQFLIQYYNGEERAKGNILERFSAQQFPDLHSELNLSSLELGDSALYFCASSVVAGGPQETQYFGPGTRLLVL.

This chain links TRBV14 with TRBJ2-3, with TRBD2 matching over 9 bases. With V trimmed by 2 bases and J by 2 bases, 2 bases remained unmatched. Per the germline V gene, CDR1 is SGHDN and CDR2 is FVKESK. The CDR3 has 15 amino acids. The CDR3 sequence: CASSQLAGPTDTQYF. Written as DNA, the CDR3 is TGTGCCAGCAGCCAACTAGCGGGGCCCACAGATACGCAGTATTTT.

This clonotype showed up just a few times. Here the CDR3 reads CSARGLAGASTDTQYF. CDR3 nucleotides: TGCAGTGCTAGAGGGCTAGCGGGGGCCAGCACAGATACGCAGTATTTT. The chain has TRBV20-1 and TRBJ2-3, with 10 bases lining up with TRBD2. Trimming removed 1 base from V and 0 bases from J; junction bases left unmatched: 4. This CDR3 spans 16 amino acids. Germline V gene sequence: CDR1 DFQATT, CDR2 SNEGSKA (reference sequence).

This clonotype was observed a few times. V gene TRBV29-1 combines with J gene TRBJ2-5; D is possibly TRBD2 (6 bases). V was pared by 4 bases and J by 4 bases, with 16 bases between. The CDR3 loop spans 14 amino acids. Germline V gene data show CDR1 as SQVTM and CDR2 as ANQGSEA. CDR3 region: CSVATGAQGETQYF. CDR3 bases: TGCAGCGTTGCTACGGGAGCGCAGGGAGAGACCCAGTACTTC.